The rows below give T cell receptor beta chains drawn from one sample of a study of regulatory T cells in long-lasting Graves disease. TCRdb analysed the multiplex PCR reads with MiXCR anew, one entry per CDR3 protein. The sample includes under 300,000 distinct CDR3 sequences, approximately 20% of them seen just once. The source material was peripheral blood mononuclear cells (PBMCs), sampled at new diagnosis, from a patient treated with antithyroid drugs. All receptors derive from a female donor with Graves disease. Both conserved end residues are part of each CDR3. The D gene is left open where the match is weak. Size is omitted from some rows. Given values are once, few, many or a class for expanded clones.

CDR3 DNA: TGTGCCAGCAGCCACACTCCGGGACTAGCGGGATCGACAGATACGCAGTATTTT
CDR3 protein: CASSHTPGLAGSTDTQYF
clone size: many
D gene: TRBD2
V gene: TRBV3-1
J gene: TRBJ2-3

CDR3 DNA: TGTGCCTGGAGTGTGGTTAACAGGGGAACTGAAGCTTTCTTT
CDR3 protein: CAWSVVNRGTEAFF
clone size: many
D gene: TRBD1
V gene: TRBV30
J gene: TRBJ1-1

CDR3 DNA: TGCAGCGTTGAAGAGATGAGGGTCTACACCTTC
CDR3 protein: CSVEEMRVYTF
clone size: many
D gene: NA
V gene: TRBV29-1
J gene: TRBJ1-2

CDR3 DNA: TGTGCCTCGGGCAGGGGGGCCCTCTCCGGAGAGACCCAGTACTTC
CDR3 protein: CASGRGALSGETQYF
clone size: few
D gene: NA
V gene: TRBV2
J gene: TRBJ2-5

CDR3 DNA: TGTGCCAGCAGCTTAGAAGGACAGGGGGTGTATGAGCAGTTCTTC
CDR3 protein: CASSLEGQGVYEQFF
clone size: many
D gene: TRBD1
V gene: TRBV11-2
J gene: TRBJ2-1

CDR3 DNA: TGCAGTGCTAGAACTTTAGCGGGGCCGAACACCGGGGAGCTGTTTTTT
CDR3 protein: CSARTLAGPNTGELFF
clone size: many
D gene: TRBD2
V gene: TRBV20-1
J gene: TRBJ2-2

CDR3 DNA: TGTGCCAGCACTACCCACGACAGGGTCACTGAAGCTTTCTTT
CDR3 protein: CASTTHDRVTEAFF
clone size: many
D gene: TRBD1
V gene: TRBV28
J gene: TRBJ1-1

CDR3 DNA: TGCAGCGTGGAGACAGTTAGCGCAACTGAAGCTTTCTTT
CDR3 protein: CSVETVSATEAFF
clone size: many
D gene: NA
V gene: TRBV29-1
J gene: TRBJ1-1

CDR3 DNA: TGTGCCAGCAGCCCCACGGACATCGCGCCGGATACGCAGTATTTT
CDR3 protein: CASSPTDIAPDTQYF
clone size: many
D gene: NA
V gene: TRBV12-3/TRBV12-4
J gene: TRBJ2-3

CDR3 DNA: TGTGCCAGCAGCCCCCTCGGGCTAGCGGGAAGTCTCCAAGAGACCCAGTACTTC
CDR3 protein: CASSPLGLAGSLQETQYF
clone size: many
D gene: TRBD2
V gene: TRBV6-1
J gene: TRBJ2-5

CDR3 DNA: TGTGCCAGCAGTTTCAAGGGGATGAACACTGAAGCTTTCTTT
CDR3 protein: CASSFKGMNTEAFF
clone size: many
D gene: NA
V gene: TRBV7-9
J gene: TRBJ1-1

CDR3 DNA: TGTGCCAGCAGTGATAGTGCTTCTGGTTTGAACACTGAAGCTTTCTTT
CDR3 protein: CASSDSASGLNTEAFF
clone size: many
D gene: NA
V gene: TRBV2
J gene: TRBJ1-1

CDR3 DNA: TGTGCCAGCAGCCAGACAGGGACTAGCTCCTACAATGAGCAGTTCTTC
CDR3 protein: CASSQTGTSSYNEQFF
clone size: many
D gene: NA
V gene: TRBV3-1
J gene: TRBJ2-1

CDR3 DNA: TGTGCCAGCAGCCATCGGGGTCGGACTAGCGGGATGAGCCCAGATACGCAGTATTTT
CDR3 protein: CASSHRGRTSGMSPDTQYF
clone size: NA
D gene: TRBD2
V gene: TRBV14
J gene: TRBJ2-3

CDR3 DNA: TGTGCCAGCAACGTAGGACTAGCGGGGGAGCAGTACTTC
CDR3 protein: CASNVGLAGEQYF
clone size: many
D gene: TRBD2
V gene: TRBV6-1
J gene: TRBJ2-7

CDR3 DNA: TGTGCCAGTAGACAAAACCGGGACGCCGAAGCTTTCTTT
CDR3 protein: CASRQNRDAEAFF
clone size: many
D gene: NA
V gene: TRBV19
J gene: TRBJ1-1

CDR3 DNA: TGTGCCAGCAGTCCTTCAGGGGATGATTCACCCCTCCACTTT
CDR3 protein: CASSPSGDDSPLHF
clone size: many
D gene: NA
V gene: TRBV28
J gene: TRBJ1-6

CDR3 DNA: TGTGCCAGCAGCGCCCCCGAAAGAGTTTACGAGCAGTACTTC
CDR3 protein: CASSAPERVYEQYF
clone size: NA
D gene: NA
V gene: TRBV5-1
J gene: TRBJ2-7

CDR3 DNA: TGTGCCAGCAGCCAAGATGAGAGGGAGCCGAACACCGGGGAGCTGTTTTTT
CDR3 protein: CASSQDEREPNTGELFF
clone size: many
D gene: NA
V gene: TRBV4-2
J gene: TRBJ2-2

CDR3 DNA: TGTGCCAGCAGCCCCGTTCTGAATGAAAAACTGTTTTTT
CDR3 protein: CASSPVLNEKLFF
clone size: many
D gene: NA
V gene: TRBV7-2
J gene: TRBJ1-4

CDR3 DNA: TGTGCCAGCACCACCTCTCCTGGGTGGGGCGAGCAGTACTTC
CDR3 protein: CASTTSPGWGEQYF
clone size: many
D gene: NA
V gene: TRBV7-9
J gene: TRBJ2-7

CDR3 DNA: TGTGCCATCAGGGGACAGGATAGCAATCAGCCCCAGCATTTT
CDR3 protein: CAIRGQDSNQPQHF
clone size: many
D gene: TRBD1
V gene: TRBV10-3
J gene: TRBJ1-5

CDR3 DNA: TGCGCCAGCAGCCATATCTACGATGAGCAGTTCTTC
CDR3 protein: CASSHIYDEQFF
clone size: NA
D gene: NA
V gene: TRBV4-1
J gene: TRBJ2-1

CDR3 DNA: TGTGCCAGCAGTTTACAGGGGTCGATCACTGGGGCCAACGTCCTGACTTTC
CDR3 protein: CASSLQGSITGANVLTF
clone size: NA
D gene: NA
V gene: TRBV12-3/TRBV12-4
J gene: TRBJ2-6

CDR3 DNA: TGTGCCAGCACCCAACAGGGGGAGGATGGCTACACCTTC
CDR3 protein: CASTQQGEDGYTF
clone size: many
D gene: TRBD1
V gene: TRBV12-3/TRBV12-4
J gene: TRBJ1-2

CDR3 DNA: TGTGCCAGCAGCTCCCTCGGGGCGGGACTCACAGATACGCAGTATTTT
CDR3 protein: CASSSLGAGLTDTQYF
clone size: many
D gene: NA
V gene: TRBV11-1
J gene: TRBJ2-3

CDR3 DNA: TGTGCCAGCAGTGGGGACACTTCCACCGGGGAGCTGTTTTTT
CDR3 protein: CASSGDTSTGELFF
clone size: many
D gene: NA
V gene: TRBV12-3/TRBV12-4
J gene: TRBJ2-2

CDR3 DNA: TGTGCCAGCACTCTACTAGCGGGAGGGCGAGAGACCCAGTACTTC
CDR3 protein: CASTLLAGGRETQYF
clone size: NA
D gene: TRBD2
V gene: TRBV2
J gene: TRBJ2-5

CDR3 DNA: TGTGCCAGCAGCTTAGGGCGGAACTATGGCTACACCTTC
CDR3 protein: CASSLGRNYGYTF
clone size: many
D gene: NA
V gene: TRBV11-2
J gene: TRBJ1-2

CDR3 DNA: TGTGCCAGCAGCTCCCTGGGGATAGAGCAGTTCTTC
CDR3 protein: CASSSLGIEQFF
clone size: many
D gene: NA
V gene: TRBV7-8
J gene: TRBJ2-1

CDR3 DNA: TGTGCCAGCAGTGCGGCAGGGGCCTCCTACGAGCAGTACTTC
CDR3 protein: CASSAAGASYEQYF
clone size: many
D gene: NA
V gene: TRBV2
J gene: TRBJ2-7

CDR3 DNA: TGTGCCAGCAGATACAGGGCGTCCGATGGCTACACCTTC
CDR3 protein: CASRYRASDGYTF
clone size: many
D gene: NA
V gene: TRBV12-3/TRBV12-4
J gene: TRBJ1-2

CDR3 DNA: TGTGCCAGCAGCGTGGGATGGGGGATGAGCCAGCCCCAGCATTTT
CDR3 protein: CASSVGWGMSQPQHF
clone size: many
D gene: NA
V gene: TRBV7-2
J gene: TRBJ1-5

CDR3 DNA: TGCAGTGCTAGTTACGGGGTGGGAGAGACCCAGTACTTC
CDR3 protein: CSASYGVGETQYF
clone size: few
D gene: NA
V gene: TRBV20-1
J gene: TRBJ2-5

CDR3 DNA: TGTGCCAGCAGCTCGGGGTATGGCTACACCTTC
CDR3 protein: CASSSGYGYTF
clone size: few
D gene: NA
V gene: TRBV5-4
J gene: TRBJ1-2

CDR3 DNA: TGTGCCATCAGTGAGCCTACCACGACAGGCGGCGGCTACACCTTC
CDR3 protein: CAISEPTTTGGGYTF
clone size: many
D gene: NA
V gene: TRBV10-3
J gene: TRBJ1-2

CDR3 DNA: TGTGCCAGCAGCCCGACAGGGGGCAGAGTTGACGGGAAGCTGTTTTTT
CDR3 protein: CASSPTGGRVDGKLFF
clone size: few
D gene: TRBD1
V gene: TRBV7-3
J gene: TRBJ2-2

CDR3 DNA: TGTGCCAGTAGTATTAGGTTTCCTCTGGAAGGCGAGCAGTACTTC
CDR3 protein: CASSIRFPLEGEQYF
clone size: many
D gene: NA
V gene: TRBV19
J gene: TRBJ2-7

CDR3 DNA: TGTGCCAGCAGTTCAGGGGGAAATACGCAGTATTTT
CDR3 protein: CASSSGGNTQYF
clone size: NA
D gene: TRBD1
V gene: TRBV12-3/TRBV12-4
J gene: TRBJ2-3

CDR3 DNA: TGTGCCACCAGTGATAGGGGGTCCGGAGATACGCAGTATTTT
CDR3 protein: CATSDRGSGDTQYF
clone size: many
D gene: NA
V gene: TRBV24-1
J gene: TRBJ2-3

CDR3 DNA: TGTGCCAGCAGCTCCTGGACTAGCGGATCCCAGACGGAGACCCAGTACTTC
CDR3 protein: CASSSWTSGSQTETQYF
clone size: few
D gene: TRBD2
V gene: TRBV13
J gene: TRBJ2-5

CDR3 DNA: TGTGCCAGCAACTCCTGGGAGAAAGGCGGCACGAATTCACCCCTCCACTTT
CDR3 protein: CASNSWEKGGTNSPLHF
clone size: many
D gene: NA
V gene: TRBV5-5
J gene: TRBJ1-6

CDR3 DNA: TGTGCCAGCAGGAGGGACAGGGATAACTATGGCTACACCTTC
CDR3 protein: CASRRDRDNYGYTF
clone size: many
D gene: TRBD1
V gene: TRBV2
J gene: TRBJ1-2

CDR3 DNA: TGTGCCAGCAGCCCCGGGACAGGCCACTATGGCTACACCTTC
CDR3 protein: CASSPGTGHYGYTF
clone size: once
D gene: TRBD1
V gene: TRBV3-1
J gene: TRBJ1-2

CDR3 DNA: TGTGCCAGCAGCTTAGGGGGACAGGGGGACTATGGCTACACCTTC
CDR3 protein: CASSLGGQGDYGYTF
clone size: NA
D gene: TRBD1
V gene: TRBV7-9
J gene: TRBJ1-2

CDR3 DNA: TGTGCCAGCAGTCTACCCCTGGAGAGATACAATGAGCAGTTCTTC
CDR3 protein: CASSLPLERYNEQFF
clone size: many
D gene: NA
V gene: TRBV28
J gene: TRBJ2-1

CDR3 DNA: TGCAGTGCTGCGTCCCCGGGACTAGCGGGAGAGCATCCTAACAATGAGCAGTTCTTC
CDR3 protein: CSAASPGLAGEHPNNEQFF
clone size: many
D gene: TRBD2
V gene: TRBV20-1
J gene: TRBJ2-1

CDR3 DNA: TGTGCCATCAGTAAAGGGACAGTGAACACTGAAGCTTTCTTT
CDR3 protein: CAISKGTVNTEAFF
clone size: many
D gene: TRBD1
V gene: TRBV10-3
J gene: TRBJ1-1

CDR3 DNA: TGCAGTGCTAGTGTAACAGCCTATGGCTACACCTTC
CDR3 protein: CSASVTAYGYTF
clone size: few
D gene: NA
V gene: TRBV20-1
J gene: TRBJ1-2

CDR3 DNA: TGCGCCAGCAGCTTGGCGGACAGGGGGCATGGGGATACGCAGTATTTT
CDR3 protein: CASSLADRGHGDTQYF
clone size: many
D gene: TRBD1
V gene: TRBV5-1
J gene: TRBJ2-3

CDR3 DNA: TGTGCCAGCAGCCAAGGGACTGCCTCCTACGAGCAGTACTTC
CDR3 protein: CASSQGTASYEQYF
clone size: many
D gene: NA
V gene: TRBV3-1
J gene: TRBJ2-7

CDR3 DNA: TGTGCCAGCAGACCCGGGGCCCTTGTTGGTGAGCAGTTCTTC
CDR3 protein: CASRPGALVGEQFF
clone size: many
D gene: NA
V gene: TRBV12-3/TRBV12-4
J gene: TRBJ2-1

CDR3 DNA: TGCAGTGCTAGACTGGCCGGGAGAGCTTACACAGATACGCAGTATTTT
CDR3 protein: CSARLAGRAYTDTQYF
clone size: few
D gene: NA
V gene: TRBV20-1
J gene: TRBJ2-3